The 11 T cell receptor beta chains below were found in one sample sequenced in a study of T-cell memory formation after mild COVID-19. TCRdb re-derived calls from the 5' RACE reads in MiXCR, one entry per CDR3 protein. The sample has some 450,000 distinct CDR3 sequences; around 20% are singletons. Specimen: PBMCs or a T cell subset sorted from them (not recorded which). The receptor set was obtained from an adult woman who had mild COVID-19 (a few samples of this study predate the infection). Cell type and time point are not known.

The rearrangement joins TRBV24-1 to TRBJ1-2; no clear D gene. This CDR3 is 13 amino acids long. The V end lost 4 bases, the J end lost 7 bases, and 12 bases lay between the germline ends. Germline V gene lookup returns CDR1 KGHDR and CDR2 SFDVKD. The CDR3: CATSDPNTPGYTF. In nucleotides, the CDR3 is TGTGCCACCAGTGACCCGAACACGCCTGGCTACACCTTC.

CDR3 bases: TGCGCCAGCAGCTTGGACAGGGGCGATAAAGCTTTCTTT. Amino acid sequence: CASSLDRGDKAFF. The chain employs TRBV5-1 and TRBJ1-1; TRBD1 matches at 7 bases. The ends lost 0 bases at V and 9 bases at J; junction bases unmatched: 5. CDR1 is SGHRS and CDR2 is YFSETQ in the germline V gene. The CDR3 is 13 residues long.

This chain links TRBV7-2 with TRBJ2-7, with TRBD1 identical over 8 bases. This CDR3 is built from 15 residues. V lost 3 bases and J lost 2; bases outside the gene matches: 6. Germline CDR1 reads SGHTA; CDR2 reads FQGNSA. CDR3 coding DNA: TGTGCCAGCAGCTTTTCAGGACAGGGAACCTACGAGCAGTACTTC. Amino acids: CASSFSGQGTYEQYF.

This clonotype was detected only a few times. The V call is TRBV7-9, the J call TRBJ1-1, with D possibly being TRBD1 (6 bases). The CDR3 loop spans 14 amino acids. Trimming shortened V by 3 bases and J by 4 bases, and 12 bases separated the two germline ends. Germline lookup yields CDR1 SEHNR and CDR2 FQNEAQ (reference sequence). Written as DNA, the CDR3 is TGTGCCAGCAGCTTGAGGGGGGCGGGCACTGAAGCTTTCTTT. Encoded protein: CASSLRGAGTEAFF. Together with reference TRBV7-9 and TRBJ1-1, the CDR3 gives the full variable domain: DTGVSQNPRHKITKRGQNVTFRCDPISEHNRLYWYRQTLGQGPEFLTYFQNEAQLEKSRLLSDRFSAERPKGSFSTLEIQRTEQGDSAMYLCASSLRGAGTEAFFGQGTRLTVV.

In its sample, this clonotype was seen once. The rearrangement links TRBV20-1 to TRBJ1-5; tentative D call: TRBD1 (5 bases). The germline CDR1 and CDR2 sequences are DFQATT and SNEGSKA (reference sequence). With 5 bases removed from V and 0 bases from J, the gap between germline ends came to 11 bases. The CDR3 runs 14 residues. DNA of the CDR3: TGCAGTGCTGCGCAGGGAGTTAGCAATCAGCCCCAGCATTTT. Its translation: CSAAQGVSNQPQHF.

This chain joins TRBV2 and TRBJ1-2; D is unresolved. Germline-derived CDR1 and CDR2 are SNHLY and FYNNEI. The CDR3 has 14 residues. V lost 3 bases and J lost 0, with 8 bases in between. The chain's CDR3 is CASSELSSNYGYTF. CDR3 nucleotides: TGTGCCAGCAGTGAGCTTAGCTCTAACTATGGCTACACCTTC.

V and J are TRBV9 and TRBJ2-2; D uncertain. Trimming removed 3 bases from V and 5 bases from J, with 14 bases in between. Germline-derived CDR1 and CDR2 are SGDLS and YYNGEE. This CDR3 comprises 15 residues. The CDR3 DNA follows: TGTGCCAGCAGCGCCCGAGGTACAGAGACCGGGGAGCTGTTTTTT. Its protein is CASSARGTETGELFF.

This clonotype has a handful of counts. The rearrangement links TRBV4-2 to TRBJ1-3; D not resolved. From germline, CDR1 is LGHNA and CDR2 YNFKEQ. The V and J ends lost 4 bases and 0 bases respectively, with 13 bases between them. The CDR3 is made up of 16 amino acids. CDR3 sequence (DNA): TGTGCCAGCAGCCTTTCGGACGGGCGCTCTGGAAACACCATATATTTT. This codes for CASSLSDGRSGNTIYF.

The rearrangement links TRBV24-1 to TRBJ2-1; 10 nucleotides line up with TRBD1. The CDR3 sequence is 16 residues long. Per germline, CDR1 KGHDR and CDR2 SFDVKD. J was trimmed by 2 bases and V by 2 bases; bases with no gene match: 2. Here the CDR3 reads CATSDWGTGAYNEQFF. For the CDR3, the DNA is TGTGCCACCAGTGATTGGGGGACAGGGGCCTACAATGAGCAGTTCTTC.

To note about this clonotype: A much more abundant neighbour one base away suggests this may be a read error. The V and J genes are TRBV7-6 and TRBJ2-1, with 8 bases fitting TRBD1. Unmatched junction bases numbered 6, after V lost 5 bases and J lost 9 bases. This CDR3 spans 13 amino acids. Germline loops: CDR1 SGHVS, CDR2 FNYEAQ. The CDR3, as DNA: TGTGCCAGCAGCGGACAGGGACGGAGTGAGCAGTTCTTC. This translates into CASSGQGRSEQFF.

This chain links TRBV5-5 with TRBJ2-2; D may correspond to TRBD1 or TRBD2 (5 bases each). Germline V gives CDR1 SGHKS, CDR2 YYEKEE (reference sequence). The V and J ends lost 7 bases and 11 bases respectively, with 15 bases between them. The CDR3 has 12 amino acids. CDR3 DNA: TGTGCCAGCGGGGGAATTGAGGACGAGCTGTTTTTT. Translation: CASGGIEDELFF.